This T cell receptor (beta chain) was profiled in a study of blood T cell repertoires in COVID-19. Study at large: Material from acute and convalescent COVID-19 was sourced from the United States, Italy and Spain. Nucleic acid was either cDNA or gDNA, and it came from T cells, B-cell-depleted T cells, or PBMCs.

As processed by the authors: The assay estimated nucleated cells by amplifying reference gene primers. Profiling relied on immunoSEQ multiplex PCR, and the TCRdb table lists in-frame clones only, not all of them. V, J and clone size derive from that table, while D and trimming were established from the DNA sequence. The sample records 150,000 to 200,000 clones, roughly nine tenths being singletons. V lost 3 bases and J 0 bases, leaving 3 bases between the germline ends. The germline CDR1 and CDR2 sequences are SGDLS and YYNGEE. The length of the CDR3 is 12 residues. This receptor was taken from a man aged 60 to 69 with active or convalescent COVID-19. The chain employs TRBV9 and TRBJ1-2; D remains ambiguous. The sequenced sample consisted of peripheral blood. In DNA, the CDR3 is TGTGCCAGCAGCGCGTCTAACTATGGCTACACCTTC. Its translation is CASSASNYGYTF.